The 32 T cell receptor beta chains below come from one sample, sequenced in a study of blood T cell repertoires in COVID-19. Sequencing was performed with immunoSEQ multiplex PCR; in TCRdb, only in-frame clones are kept and a portion is missing. The sample lists about 50,000 clones, around 87% seen once, with 2% to 2.5% in the top ten. Sequencing was done on a sample of peripheral blood. These receptors all stem from a woman of 80 years or more with COVID-19, enrolled during active disease.

The V and J genes are TRBV9 and TRBJ2-3, with a possible D match to TRBD2 (6 bases). This CDR3 has 15 amino acids. The V end lost 0 bases, the J end lost 0 bases, and 8 bases lay between the germline ends. In germline, CDR1 is SGDLS, CDR2 YYNGEE. The CDR3 DNA reads TGTGCCAGCAGCGTAGTAGGGACTAGCACAGATACGCAGTATTTT. This encodes CASSVVGTSTDTQYF.

The chain couples TRBV10-3 to TRBJ1-4, with D possibly matching TRBD1 (5 bases). The germline CDR1 and CDR2 sequences are ENHRY and SYGVKD. V lost 2 bases and J lost 8, with 9 bases in between. The CDR3 totals 13 residues. DNA for the CDR3: TGTGCCATCAGTGAGGGGCAGGGAGAAAAACTGTTTTTT. Amino acids: CAISEGQGEKLFF.

This chain uses TRBV6-5 with TRBJ1-2, with 8 positions matching TRBD1. The germline gives CDR1 MNHEY, CDR2 SVGAGI. This CDR3 is 12 amino acids long. After removal of 8 bases from V and 4 bases from J, the junction contained 3 bases not matched to a gene. The chain's CDR3 is CASRQGSYGYTF. Written as DNA, the CDR3 is TGTGCCAGCCGACAGGGGAGCTATGGCTACACCTTC.

The sample holds a few counts of this clone. The chain employs TRBV2 and TRBJ1-3; D unclear. Germline loops: CDR1 SNHLY, CDR2 FYNNEI. This CDR3 has 11 amino acids. V shed 10 bases and J shed 4 bases, with 8 bases lying between them. The CDR3 is CATFQGNTIYF. The CDR3 nucleotides read TGTGCCACGTTCCAGGGAAACACCATATATTTT.

The chain uses TRBV14 and TRBJ2-5, with 15 bases matching TRBD2. The length of the CDR3 is 17 residues. From germline, CDR1 is SGHDN and CDR2 FVKESK. V shed 4 bases, J shed 2 bases, and the junction held 5 bases outside the gene matches. The CDR3 is CASSPGTSGRLQETQYF. Here the CDR3 DNA reads TGTGCCAGCAGCCCCGGGACTAGCGGGAGGCTACAAGAGACCCAGTACTTC.

The chain employs TRBV18 and TRBJ2-1; 13 bases are a match to TRBD2. V lost 3 bases and J lost 5; bases outside the gene matches: 4. Germline V gives CDR1 KGHSH, CDR2 LQKENI. This CDR3 has 16 residues. The CDR3 here is CASSPKLAGGHNEQFF. The CDR3 DNA is TGTGCCAGCTCACCGAAACTAGCGGGGGGGCACAATGAGCAGTTCTTC.

This chain uses TRBV19 with TRBJ2-2; possible D gene TRBD2, 5 bases. CDR1 LNHDA and CDR2 SQIVND come from the germline V gene (reference sequence). The CDR3 runs 16 residues. V was shortened by 4 bases and J by 4 bases, with 16 bases between the two germline ends. The CDR3 spells CASSNRGHSLTGELFF. CDR3 DNA sequence: TGTGCCAGTAGTAACCGAGGGCACAGTCTCACCGGGGAGCTGTTTTTT.

The CDR3 region has the DNA TGCGCCAGCAGCTTTCTCCCAGGGGACTCCTACGAGCAGTACTTC. Protein: CASSFLPGDSYEQYF. The genes are TRBV5-1 and TRBJ2-7, with a possible D match to TRBD1 (6 bases). The ends were cut back, 2 bases at V and 0 bases at J, with 12 bases in the middle. The CDR3 runs to 15 residues. CDR1 and CDR2 from the germline V gene are SGHRS and YFSETQ. The full variable domain, rest sourced from reference TRBV5-1 and TRBJ2-7, is KAGVTQTPRYLIKTRGQQVTLSCSPISGHRSVSWYQQTPGQGLQFLFEYFSETQRNKGNFPGRFSGRQFSNSRSEMNVSTLELGDSALYLCASSFLPGDSYEQYFGPGTRLTVT.

The J gene is TRBJ1-3, the V gene TRBV25-1, with a tentative D call TRBD1 (5 bases). Trimming removed 4 bases at V and 5 bases at J, with 15 bases between. The CDR3 is 15 amino acids. The germline V gene has CDR1 MGHDK and CDR2 SYGVNS. CDR3 protein: CASSVGRQGRNTIYF. In DNA form, the CDR3 reads TGTGCCAGCAGTGTGGGTCGGCAGGGAAGAAACACCATATATTTT.

The genes are TRBV9 and TRBJ1-1; TRBD1 might be the D (6 bases). The CDR3 contains 15 residues. The germline CDR1 and CDR2 sequences are SGDLS and YYNGEE. Trimming left V 0 bases short and J 1 base short, with 10 bases between. CDR3 protein: CASSVEGEGNTEAFF. CDR3 coding DNA: TGTGCCAGCAGCGTAGAGGGGGAGGGGAACACTGAAGCTTTCTTT.

The chain joins TRBV5-1 to TRBJ2-1, with 7 bases fitting TRBD1. Germline values: CDR1 SGHRS, CDR2 YFSETQ. The CDR3 loop spans 15 amino acids. Trimming removed 2 bases from V and 7 bases from J; junction bases left unmatched: 9. CDR3: CASSFRTGRGNEQFF. The CDR3 bases are TGCGCCAGCAGCTTTCGGACAGGTAGAGGGAATGAGCAGTTCTTC.

V gene TRBV9 combines with J gene TRBJ1-1, with D tentatively TRBD1 (6 bases). The germline V gene encodes CDR1 SGDLS and CDR2 YYNGEE. This CDR3 spans 14 amino acids. Trimming removed 4 bases from V and 5 bases from J, with 15 bases in between. CDR3 nucleotide sequence: TGTGCCAGCAGCTCCCGACAGGTTGGAACTGAAGCTTTCTTT. It specifies CASSSRQVGTEAFF.

The V call is TRBV10-2, the J call TRBJ1-1; D might be TRBD1 (5 bases). Germline CDR1 and CDR2: WSHSY and SAAADI. The CDR3 is 14 residues long. V lost 2 bases to trimming and J lost 3 bases, with 10 bases between them. The DNA for the CDR3 is TGCGCCAGCAGTGAGAAGGGAGGGGACACTGAAGCTTTCTTT. Amino acid sequence: CASSEKGGDTEAFF.

The V and J genes are TRBV7-9 and TRBJ2-1, with 8 bases fitting TRBD2. Germline-derived CDR1 and CDR2 are SEHNR and FQNEAQ (reference sequence). The CDR3 has 13 amino acids. With 10 bases clipped from V and 4 bases from J, the junction kept 6 bases outside the gene matches. The CDR3 bases are TGTGCCATGATAAGCGGGGGTTACAATGAGCAGTTCTTC. Translating it yields CAMISGGYNEQFF.

The rearrangement links TRBV5-8 to TRBJ1-5; no clear D gene. The CDR3 covers 16 residues. V lost 1 base and J lost 1, with 12 bases in between. Germline V gene sequence: CDR1 SGHTS, CDR2 YDEGEE. CDR3 coding DNA: TGTGCCAGCAGCTTGACGGGGAAAGGAAGCAATCAGCCCCAGCATTTT. Protein: CASSLTGKGSNQPQHF.

This clone was observed a single time. J is TRBJ2-1 and V is TRBV5-8; tentatively, D is TRBD1 (6 bases). Trimming shortened V by 0 bases and J by 5 bases, and 12 bases separated the two germline ends. The germline V gene has CDR1 SGHTS and CDR2 YDEGEE. This CDR3 is 15 amino acids long. CDR3 residues: CASSLGQVPHNEQFF. As DNA, the CDR3 is TGTGCCAGCAGCTTGGGACAGGTCCCCCACAATGAGCAGTTCTTC.

CDR3 loop: CASSLDFGGRTDTQYF. The CDR3, as DNA: TGTGCCAGCAGCTTGGATTTTGGCGGGAGAACAGATACGCAGTATTTT. V is TRBV5-6 and J is TRBJ2-3, with 7 bases aligning to TRBD2. V shed 0 bases and J 3 bases; nucleotides not matched to a gene: 7. This CDR3 is built from 16 residues. CDR1 is SGHDT and CDR2 is YYEEEE in the germline V gene.

The gene calls are TRBV2 and TRBJ2-5; tentative D call: TRBD2 (5 bases). The CDR3 totals 15 residues. The V gene lost 7 bases and the J gene lost 2 bases, with 17 bases spanning the gap. CDR1 is SNHLY, CDR2 FYNNEI, per germline. Here the CDR3 reads CASIPGRGSQETQYF. CDR3 DNA: TGTGCCAGCATTCCAGGACGGGGATCTCAAGAGACCCAGTACTTC.

This clone was seen only once. The rearrangement joins TRBV3-1 (or the pseudogene TRBV3-2) to TRBJ2-7; TRBD1 matches at 7 bases. V was pared by 3 bases and J by 2 bases, with 10 bases of the junction left unmatched. Germline V gives CDR1 LGHDT, CDR2 YNNKEL (reference sequence). The CDR3 totals 16 residues. This CDR3 is CASSHRYRGVTYEQYF. The CDR3, as DNA: TGTGCCAGCAGCCACCGATACAGGGGAGTTACCTACGAGCAGTACTTC.

The gene calls are TRBV29-1 and TRBJ1-4, with D tentatively TRBD1 (6 bases). The CDR3 totals 16 residues. Germline CDR1 SQVTM, CDR2 ANQGSEA. With 3 bases removed from V and 0 bases from J, the gap between germline ends came to 14 bases. The CDR3 sequence is CSVDKFEGATNEKLFF. CDR3 sequence (DNA): TGCAGCGTTGATAAGTTTGAGGGGGCAACTAATGAAAAACTGTTTTTT.

The J gene is TRBJ2-3, the V gene TRBV10-2; TRBD2 matches at 16 bases. The germline V gene encodes CDR1 WSHSY and CDR2 SAAADI. The CDR3 covers 18 residues. J was trimmed by 0 bases and V by 7 bases; bases with no gene match: 7. CDR3 protein: CASKKGLAGGLSTDTQYF. CDR3 coding DNA: TGCGCCAGCAAGAAGGGACTAGCGGGGGGGCTGAGCACAGATACGCAGTATTTT.

The genes are TRBV28 and TRBJ2-5; 8 nucleotides agree with TRBD1. This CDR3 has 16 amino acids. Germline CDR1 is MDHEN and CDR2 is SYDVKM. V dropped 4 bases and J dropped 5; count of bases not matched to a gene: 12. CDR3 region: CASSSGDRGGWETQYF. The DNA of the CDR3 is TGTGCCAGCAGTTCCGGTGACAGGGGTGGATGGGAGACCCAGTACTTC.

The chain combines TRBV5-1 with TRBJ2-3; weak D call: TRBD1 (5 bases). V gave up 1 base and J gave up 0 bases, with 6 bases separating them. CDR1 is SGHRS, CDR2 YFSETQ, per germline. The CDR3 totals 14 residues. The chain's CDR3 is CASSLQGSTDTQYF. CDR3 nucleotide sequence: TGCGCCAGCAGCTTGCAGGGTAGCACAGATACGCAGTATTTT.

The DNA for the CDR3 is TGTGCCAGCAGCTTGCAGGGGGCGAAGACTGAAGCTTTCTTT. It encodes CASSLQGAKTEAFF. This rearrangement joins TRBV5-6 to TRBJ1-1; TRBD1 matches 8 bases. Germline loops: CDR1 SGHDT, CDR2 YYEEEE. Losses at the gene ends were 1 base for V and 5 bases for J; bases not matched to a gene: 4. The CDR3 loop spans 14 amino acids.

This clone was picked up one time. The chain couples TRBV19 to TRBJ1-5; D is unclear. Looked up from germline, CDR1 is LNHDA and CDR2 is SQIVND (reference sequence). The CDR3 is 15 residues long. Trimming took off 7 bases at V and 2 bases at J, with 15 bases between the two ends. CDR3 residues: CASTTSFSGNQPQHF. The CDR3, as DNA: TGTGCCAGTACCACATCGTTTAGCGGCAATCAGCCCCAGCATTTT.

This clone has a handful of counts. The chain combines TRBV7-9 with TRBJ2-7, with 7 nucleotides matching TRBD1. V gave up 5 bases and J gave up 1 base; unmatched junction bases: 8. CDR1 is SEHNR and CDR2 is FQNEAQ in the germline V gene (reference sequence). This CDR3 has 15 residues. CDR3 in amino acids: CASSPPDRASYEQYF. The CDR3 DNA reads as TGTGCCAGCAGCCCCCCCGACAGGGCGTCCTACGAGCAGTACTTC. Drawing the rest from reference TRBV7-9 and TRBJ2-7, the complete variable domain is DTGVSQNPRHKITKRGQNVTFRCDPISEHNRLYWYRQTLGQGPEFLTYFQNEAQLEKSRLLSDRFSAERPKGSFSTLEIQRTEQGDSAMYLCASSPPDRASYEQYFGPGTRLTVT.

The table lists this clone with a few counts. The rearrangement uses TRBV6-5 and TRBJ2-3, with D tentatively TRBD1 (5 bases). The CDR3 runs to 14 residues. Germline-derived CDR1 and CDR2 are MNHEY and SVGAGI. The V gene lost 7 bases and the J gene lost 5 bases, with 16 bases spanning the gap. In nucleotides, the CDR3 is TGTGCCAGCATCGAAGGGGATCCGGGAGATACGCAGTATTTT. Translated: CASIEGDPGDTQYF.

V usage is TRBV11-2 and J usage is TRBJ1-6; D is unclear. This CDR3 has 13 amino acids. Germline V gene lookup returns CDR1 SGHAT and CDR2 FQNNGV. The V end lost 5 bases, the J end lost 14 bases, and 16 bases lay between the germline ends. The CDR3 DNA reads TGTGCCAGCAGCGCCGCGGGGATTGGAACCCTCCACTTT. This translates into CASSAAGIGTLHF.

V is TRBV24-1 and J is TRBJ2-2, with a tentative D call TRBD2 (5 bases). Looked up from germline, CDR1 is KGHDR and CDR2 is SFDVKD. Deletions cut 0 bases from V and 7 bases from J, with 14 bases between. CDR3 size: 16 residues. The CDR3 coding sequence is TGTGCCACCAGTGATTTGCGTCGGGGTGAGGTCGGGGAGCTGTTTTTT. This sequence encodes CATSDLRRGEVGELFF.

The chain is built from TRBV19 and TRBJ1-5; D unresolved. With 5 bases removed from V and 5 bases from J, the gap between germline ends came to 7 bases. Per the germline V gene, CDR1 is LNHDA and CDR2 is SQIVND (reference sequence). The CDR3 has 12 amino acids. CDR3 loop: CASSDGYQPQHF. The CDR3 DNA sequence: TGTGCCAGTAGTGACGGGTATCAGCCCCAGCATTTT.

The chain carries TRBV7-8 and TRBJ1-2; the D is unclear. Germline V gene data show CDR1 as SGHVS and CDR2 as FQNEAQ. Trimming took 0 bases from V and 2 from J, leaving 10 bases between them. The CDR3 spans 15 residues. CDR3 protein: CASSLAGSRNYGYTF. CDR3 sequence (DNA): TGTGCCAGCAGCTTAGCTGGGAGCCGCAACTATGGCTACACCTTC.

This clone was counted a single time. The chain has TRBV5-4 and TRBJ2-3, with TRBD2 matching over 8 bases. The V gene's germline CDR1 is SGHNT and CDR2 YYREEE (reference sequence). CDR3 length: 16 residues. The V segment lost 0 bases and the J segment 0 bases; nucleotides outside the gene matches: 3. DNA for the CDR3: TGTGCCAGCAGCTTGGGGGCTAGCGGGAGCACAGATACGCAGTATTTT. Residues: CASSLGASGSTDTQYF.